Listed here are 18 T cell receptor beta chains from one sample, sequenced in a study of blood T cell repertoires in COVID-19 (dated by TCRdb to 2020 to 2021). Libraries were prepared through the immunoSEQ multiplex PCR assay. TCRdb retrieved this table from immuneACCESS and kept in-frame rearrangements only. Not all clones are present; in checked studies, unresolved V genes account for under half, and no reason is known for the remainder. This sample holds 150,000 to 200,000 clones; around 83% were observed only once. The ten largest clonotypes hold less than 1% of the sample. The sequenced sample consisted of peripheral blood. The receptors originated from a man in his late teens or twenties with acute or convalescent COVID-19.

The rearrangement links TRBV29-1 to TRBJ1-1, with TRBD1 identical over 11 bases. Germline values: CDR1 SQVTM, CDR2 ANQGSEA. With V trimmed by 8 bases and J by 8 bases, 10 bases remained unmatched. There are 13 residues in the CDR3. CDR3 region: CSSSLGQGVEAFF. The CDR3 bases are TGCAGCTCATCCCTGGGACAGGGGGTCGAAGCTTTCTTT.

The V gene is TRBV10-3, the J gene TRBJ2-5, with 11 bases fitting TRBD2. CDR3 length equals 15 residues. J gave up 5 bases and V 6 bases, and 8 bases lay outside the gene matches. Germline V gene sequence: CDR1 ENHRY, CDR2 SYGVKD. In DNA form, the CDR3 reads TGTGCCATCAGAGATAGCGGGGGGGCCTTTGAGACCCAGTACTTC. Protein sequence: CAIRDSGGAFETQYF.

The chain is built from TRBV29-1 and TRBJ2-4; D is perhaps TRBD2 (5 bases). The germline V gene has CDR1 SQVTM and CDR2 ANQGSEA. This CDR3 comprises 15 residues. The V and J ends lost 4 bases and 0 bases respectively, with 13 bases between them. CDR3 DNA: TGCAGCGTTGTACCCGTTGGACTAGCCAAAAACATTCAGTACTTC. Its translation: CSVVPVGLAKNIQYF. The full variable domain, with the rest looked up from reference TRBV29-1 and TRBJ2-4, is SAVISQKPSRDICQRGTSLTIQCQVDSQVTMMFWYRQQPGQSLTLIATANQGSEATYESGFVIDKFPISRPNLTFSTLTVSNMSPEDSSIYLCSVVPVGLAKNIQYFGAGTRLSVL.

This clone turned up a few times. The chain has TRBV7-9 and TRBJ1-2; maybe TRBD1 (6 bases). Germline CDR1 is SEHNR and CDR2 is FQNEAQ (reference sequence). V was pared by 8 bases and J by 5 bases, with 18 bases between. This CDR3 has 14 amino acids. In DNA form, the CDR3 reads TGTGCCAGCGGAACCCGAGGGGGTTATTATGGCTACACCTTC. Its protein is CASGTRGGYYGYTF.

The chain joins TRBV7-8 to TRBJ2-7, with TRBD1 as a possible D gene (6 bases). There are 14 residues in the CDR3. Germline loops: CDR1 SGHVS, CDR2 FQNEAQ. Between the trimmed V and J ends, which lost 0 bases and 6 bases, there was a span of 12 bases. CDR3 sequence (DNA): TGTGCCAGCAGCTTAGCGGCGCCAGGGGTCGAGCAGTACTTC. It specifies CASSLAAPGVEQYF.

This chain connects TRBV19 to TRBJ2-1, with 7 bases lining up with TRBD2. With V trimmed by 6 bases and J by 5 bases, 13 bases remained unmatched. Germline V CDR1 and CDR2: LNHDA, SQIVND (reference sequence). This CDR3 is 16 amino acids long. The CDR3: CASRKYSGGGHNEQFF. The CDR3 region has the DNA TGTGCCAGTAGAAAGTATAGTGGGGGGGGACACAATGAGCAGTTCTTC.

This sequence joins TRBV7-3 and TRBJ1-1; tentatively, D is TRBD1 (5 bases). Trimming pared 5 bases from V and 4 bases from J, leaving 11 bases between. Germline V lookup: CDR1 SGHTA, CDR2 FQGTGA. The length of the CDR3 is 13 residues. The CDR3 DNA reads TGTGCCAGCAGCACGAGAAGGGGCACTGAAGCTTTCTTT. Its protein product is CASSTRRGTEAFF.

The genes are TRBV6-1 and TRBJ2-5, with a tentative D call TRBD1 (5 bases). Germline V lookup: CDR1 MNHNS, CDR2 SASEGT. The V and J ends lost 1 base and 0 bases respectively, with 12 bases between them. The CDR3 spans 16 residues. The CDR3 DNA follows: TGTGCCAGCAGTGAAGTTCGGACAAAGTACCAAGAGACCCAGTACTTC. This translates into CASSEVRTKYQETQYF.

This chain joins TRBV3-1 (or the pseudogene TRBV3-2) and TRBJ2-7; TRBD1 matches 8 bases. Trimming removed 1 base from V and 3 bases from J; junction bases left unmatched: 5. Germline V gene lookup returns CDR1 LGHDT and CDR2 YNNKEL (reference sequence). This CDR3 contains 15 residues. CDR3 DNA: TGTGCCAGCAGCCAAGGGCGCAGGGGGCTCTACGAGCAGTACTTC. It encodes CASSQGRRGLYEQYF.

This clone was observed a few times. This chain uses TRBV5-1 with TRBJ1-1, with unresolved D. The CDR3 loop spans 13 amino acids. Trimming pared 0 bases from V and 1 base from J, leaving 4 bases between. Germline V gene lookup returns CDR1 SGHRS and CDR2 YFSETQ. The DNA for the CDR3 is TGCGCCAGCAGCTTGGCGTGGAACACTGAAGCTTTCTTT. Encoded protein: CASSLAWNTEAFF.

The chain recombines TRBV30 with TRBJ1-5; TRBD1 aligns across 12 bases. The CDR3 loop spans 17 amino acids. The V and J ends lost 5 bases and 2 bases, in that order; junction bases with no gene match: 10. Germline V gives CDR1 GTSNPN, CDR2 SVGIG (reference sequence). CDR3 sequence (DNA): TGTGCCTGGTTCATCCCCGGGACAGGGGGCCGCAATCAGCCCCAGCATTTT. This translates into CAWFIPGTGGRNQPQHF.

V and J are TRBV18 and TRBJ2-7, with D possibly TRBD2 on 5 matching bases. The CDR3 has 14 residues. Germline V gene lookup returns CDR1 KGHSH and CDR2 LQKENI. V was cut by 2 bases and J by 5 bases, with 13 bases left in between. The CDR3 coding sequence is TGTGCCAGCTCACCATGGTCCGGGGATGACGAGCAGTACTTC. Translation: CASSPWSGDDEQYF.

The V gene is TRBV7-9, the J gene TRBJ2-3; a possible D gene is TRBD1 (6 bases). Germline V gene sequence: CDR1 SEHNR, CDR2 FQNEAQ (reference sequence). CDR3 length: 14 amino acids. V was clipped by 3 bases and J by 4 bases, with 11 bases between them. Written as DNA, the CDR3 is TGTGCCAGCAGCTTCGCGGCAGGGGCAGATACGCAGTATTTT. This sequence encodes CASSFAAGADTQYF.

Of note for this clone: Other DNA sequences in this specimen translate into the identical CDR3. This chain links TRBV6-5 with TRBJ2-1; 10 bases map to TRBD1. CDR3 length equals 14 residues. Germline assignment: CDR1 MNHEY and CDR2 SVGAGI. With 5 bases clipped from V and 7 bases from J, the junction kept 5 bases outside the gene matches. The CDR3 DNA sequence: TGTGCCAGCAGTCGGGACAGGGGCAGGAATGAGCAGTTCTTC. It translates to CASSRDRGRNEQFF.

The chain recombines TRBV27 with TRBJ2-5; 9 bases are a match to TRBD2. The germline V gene has CDR1 MNHEY and CDR2 SMNVEV (reference sequence). With V trimmed by 10 bases and J by 5 bases, 11 bases remained unmatched. This CDR3 has 14 amino acids. Written as DNA, the CDR3 is TGTGCCACTAGTCAGCGGGGGGTTGTCGAGACCCAGTACTTC. It encodes CATSQRGVVETQYF.

The genes are TRBV11-2 and TRBJ1-1; the match to TRBD1 covers 9 bases. The CDR3 is made up of 14 amino acids. Trimming took 6 bases from V and 4 from J; bases not matched to a gene: 6. The germline gives CDR1 SGHAT, CDR2 FQNNGV. The CDR3 loop reads CASSKTGGSTEAFF. The CDR3 bases are TGTGCCAGCAGTAAGACAGGGGGAAGCACTGAAGCTTTCTTT.

The rearrangement uses TRBV6-1 and TRBJ1-2; possible D gene TRBD1, 5 bases. The V gene lost 2 bases and the J gene lost 8 bases, with 15 bases spanning the gap. The CDR3 runs to 14 residues. From germline, CDR1 is MNHNS and CDR2 SASEGT. Here the CDR3 DNA reads TGTGCCAGCAGTGAATCCTACAGGCCGCTCGGCTACACCTTC. Translating it yields CASSESYRPLGYTF.

The chain uses TRBV30 and TRBJ1-2; D might be TRBD1 (5 bases). Germline values: CDR1 GTSNPN, CDR2 SVGIG (reference sequence). V was trimmed by 2 bases and J by 6 bases, leaving 16 bases between them. This CDR3 comprises 14 residues. CDR3 in amino acids: CAWSPLGGVDGYTF. Written as DNA, the CDR3 is TGTGCCTGGAGTCCCCTTGGGGGGGTGGATGGCTACACCTTC.